This T cell receptor beta chain is from a study of blood T cells in healthy people across ages. Study-wide results and caveats: It was not possible, with unsorted PBMCs, to conclusively compare naive and antigen-experienced cells. TCR beta diversity per million T cells fell roughly linearly with age.

The donors, healthy Caucasians from Russia, were aged about 6 to 95. This clonotype was recorded a few times. No antigen is known for it. Through a sample-barcoded 5' primer and a J-beta primer mix, a second PCR was run for about 6 to 12 cycles. TCRdb reanalysed the 5' RACE reads using MiXCR and keeps one entry per CDR3 protein. Of over 600,000 distinct CDR3 sequences listed, about 56% are singletons. Trimming removed 5 bases from V and 1 base from J, with 20 bases in between. In germline, CDR1 is SGHVS, CDR2 FNYEAQ. The CDR3 contains 17 residues. The chain couples TRBV7-6 to TRBJ2-5; maybe TRBD2 (6 bases). Input material: blood. The TCR originated in a man aged 35 to 55 in good health. Here the CDR3 reads CASSRLTSSHIQETQYF. The CDR3 DNA sequence: TGTGCCAGCAGCCGACTCACTAGCTCCCACATCCAAGAGACCCAGTACTTC.